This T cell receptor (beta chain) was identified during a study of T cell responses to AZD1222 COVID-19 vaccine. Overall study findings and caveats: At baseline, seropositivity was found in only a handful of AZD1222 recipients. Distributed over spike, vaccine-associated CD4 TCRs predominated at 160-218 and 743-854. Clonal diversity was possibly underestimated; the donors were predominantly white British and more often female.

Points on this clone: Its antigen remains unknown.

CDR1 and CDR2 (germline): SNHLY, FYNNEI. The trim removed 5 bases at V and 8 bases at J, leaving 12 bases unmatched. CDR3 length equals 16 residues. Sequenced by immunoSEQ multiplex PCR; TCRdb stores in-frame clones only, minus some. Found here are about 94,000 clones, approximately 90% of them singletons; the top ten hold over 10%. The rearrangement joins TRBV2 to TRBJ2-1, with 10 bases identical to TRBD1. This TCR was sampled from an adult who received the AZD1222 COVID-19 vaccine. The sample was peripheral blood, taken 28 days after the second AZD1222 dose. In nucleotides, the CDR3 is TGTGCCAGCAGTACCAGCCCCGGACAGGGGGGGGATGAGCAGTTCTTC. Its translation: CASSTSPGQGGDEQFF.